The next 21 T cell receptor beta chains were all read from a single sample in a study of CD8 T cells in Susac syndrome. Random hexamers served to reverse transcribe about 0.45 to 1 ug RNA. TCRdb used MiXCR to reprocess the immunoSEQ multiplex PCR reads, holding one entry per CDR3 protein. The table records about 150,000 distinct CDR3 sequences, around 93% of them present only once. The sample taken for sequencing was CD8+ T cells from PBMCs. These receptors were collected from a human donor with Susac syndrome.

The chain employs TRBV20-1 and TRBJ2-7; D may be TRBD1 (6 bases). Trimming took 3 bases from V and 5 from J, leaving 23 bases between them. The CDR3 totals 16 residues. CDR1 and CDR2 (germline): DFQATT, SNEGSKA (reference sequence). CDR3 residues: CSARPDYDSAGDEQYF. The CDR3 nucleotides read TGCAGTGCTAGGCCCGATTATGATTCGGCAGGGGACGAGCAGTACTTC.

The chain carries TRBV28 and TRBJ1-1; D not certain. Germline-derived CDR1 and CDR2 are MDHEN and SYDVKM. V was pared by 2 bases and J by 11 bases, with 18 bases between. The CDR3 contains 14 residues. The DNA of the CDR3 is TGTGCCAGCAGTTTAATCGGGCACAACGGGGTGGCTTTCTTT. Protein product: CASSLIGHNGVAFF.

The V and J genes are TRBV7-3 and TRBJ2-1, with 7 bases aligning to TRBD2. The germline V gene encodes CDR1 SGHTA and CDR2 FQGTGA. Trimming cost V 2 bases and J 15 bases; bases outside gene matches: 7. The CDR3 length is 12 residues. The CDR3 nucleotides are TGTGCCAGCAGCTTAGGGGGGGACCCGATGTTCTTC. Encoded protein: CASSLGGDPMFF.

The rearrangement joins TRBV12-3 or TRBV12-4 to TRBJ1-5, with D maybe TRBD1 (6 bases). The CDR3 runs 16 residues. The V end lost 3 bases, the J end lost 5 bases, and 17 bases lay between the germline ends. The chain's CDR3 is CASSLGGRRVHQPQHF. For the CDR3, the DNA is TGTGCCAGCAGTTTGGGGGGCAGGAGGGTCCATCAGCCCCAGCATTTT.

The V gene is TRBV29-1, the J gene TRBJ1-1; 8 nucleotides line up with TRBD1. CDR3 size: 13 residues. From germline, CDR1 is SQVTM and CDR2 ANQGSEA. J lost 3 bases, V lost 6 bases, and 6 bases had no gene match. CDR3 loop: CSVLQGGHTEAFF. The CDR3 bases are TGCAGCGTATTACAGGGGGGACACACTGAAGCTTTCTTT.

J is TRBJ1-4 and V is TRBV19; a possible D gene is TRBD1 (5 bases). This CDR3 has 12 amino acids. The germline V gene has CDR1 LNHDA and CDR2 SQIVND (reference sequence). Deletions cut 5 bases from V and 8 bases from J, with 9 bases between. CDR3 sequence reads: CASSEGREKLFF. The CDR3 bases are TGTGCCAGTAGTGAGGGGCGGGAAAAACTGTTTTTT.

J is TRBJ1-1 and V is TRBV18; tentatively, D is TRBD1 (6 bases). This CDR3 contains 14 residues. CDR1 is KGHSH, CDR2 LQKENI, per germline. V gave up 3 bases and J gave up 7 bases, with 15 bases separating them. CDR3 in DNA: TGTGCCAGCTCACCCGAACCTAGGACAGTTGAAGCTTTCTTT. It is translated as CASSPEPRTVEAFF.

The chain employs TRBV6-5 and TRBJ2-5; possible D gene TRBD1, 6 bases. Deletions cut 7 bases from V and 3 bases from J, with 18 bases between. Germline V lookup: CDR1 MNHEY, CDR2 SVGAGI. The CDR3 is 15 residues long. For the CDR3, the DNA is TGTGCCAGCAAACCACAGGGAATTAGTAAAGAGACCCAGTACTTC. This encodes CASKPQGISKETQYF.

This chain links TRBV20-1 with TRBJ2-7; 10 nucleotides match TRBD2. This CDR3 contains 17 residues. CDR1 and CDR2 (germline): DFQATT, SNEGSKA (reference sequence). The V and J ends lost 4 bases and 0 bases, in that order; junction bases with no gene match: 12. Here the CDR3 reads CSATGLGSGRSSYEQYF. The CDR3 bases are TGCAGTGCTACAGGCCTCGGTAGCGGGAGGAGCTCCTACGAGCAGTACTTC.

DNA of the CDR3: TGTGCCAGCGGGTGGGGCGGGAGAGCCGGGGAGCTGTTTTTT. Amino acid sequence: CASGWGGRAGELFF. The genes are TRBV5-4 and TRBJ2-2; the match to TRBD2 covers 7 bases. The CDR3 is 14 amino acids. CDR1 and CDR2 (germline): SGHNT, YYREEE (reference sequence). V lost 7 bases to trimming and J lost 6 bases; unmatched junction nucleotides: 9.

This sequence joins TRBV27 and TRBJ2-5, with 7 bases that match TRBD2. The V segment lost 8 bases and the J segment 5 bases; nucleotides outside the gene matches: 14. The CDR3 extends over 15 amino acids. The germline gives CDR1 MNHEY, CDR2 SMNVEV (reference sequence). CDR3 nucleotides: TGTGCCAGCGGTCGGCGGGAGCCAGCGCCGGAGACCCAGTACTTC. It translates to CASGRREPAPETQYF.

This clonotype was recorded once. V usage is TRBV28 and J usage is TRBJ2-1, with D perhaps matching TRBD1 (6 bases). This CDR3 has 11 residues. Germline lookup yields CDR1 MDHEN and CDR2 SYDVKM. Trimming pared 5 bases from V and 9 bases from J, leaving 8 bases between. This CDR3 reads CASSPTGEQFF. In DNA form, the CDR3 reads TGTGCCAGCAGTCCGACAGGTGAGCAGTTCTTC. The full variable domain, with the rest looked up from reference TRBV28 and TRBJ2-1, is DVKVTQSSRYLVKRTGEKVFLECVQDMDHENMFWYRQDPGLGLRLIYFSYDVKMKEKGDIPEGYSVSREKKERFSLILESASTNQTSMYLCASSPTGEQFFGPGTRLTVL.

The rearrangement joins TRBV27 to TRBJ2-7; D ambiguous. In germline, CDR1 is MNHEY, CDR2 SMNVEV (reference sequence). V was clipped by 0 bases and J by 7 bases, with 7 bases between them. The CDR3 sequence is 12 residues long. The CDR3 bases are TGTGCCAGCAGTTTATCGGGAACAGAGCAGTACTTC. This gives the protein CASSLSGTEQYF.

The chain carries TRBV7-9 and TRBJ2-5; 11 nucleotides match TRBD2. V dropped 4 bases and J dropped 2; count of bases not matched to a gene: 3. The length of the CDR3 is 15 residues. The germline gives CDR1 SEHNR, CDR2 FQNEAQ (reference sequence). CDR3 protein: CASSWTSGLQETQYF. For the CDR3, the DNA is TGTGCCAGCAGCTGGACTAGCGGGTTGCAAGAGACCCAGTACTTC.

CDR3 sequence reads: CASSGGPFSSYEQYF. DNA for the CDR3: TGTGCCAGCTCCGGCGGGCCCTTCAGCTCCTACGAGCAGTACTTC. The rearrangement joins TRBV18 to TRBJ2-7; D is perhaps TRBD2 (5 bases). The CDR3 has 15 residues. V dropped 6 bases and J dropped 0 bases, with 15 bases sitting between them. From germline, CDR1 is KGHSH and CDR2 LQKENI.

The chain uses TRBV20-1 and TRBJ1-3, with 7 positions matching TRBD1. The CDR3 spans 15 residues. Germline CDR1 DFQATT, CDR2 SNEGSKA (reference sequence). The trim removed 1 base at V and 2 bases at J, leaving 5 bases unmatched. The CDR3 DNA reads TGCAGTGCTAGAGGAATGACAGGGCCTGGAAACACCATATATTTT. It is translated as CSARGMTGPGNTIYF.

The gene calls are TRBV29-1 and TRBJ1-1, with TRBD1 identical over 10 bases. V lost 7 bases to trimming and J lost 2 bases; unmatched junction nucleotides: 4. CDR1 and CDR2 (germline): SQVTM, ANQGSEA. This CDR3 spans 13 amino acids. The DNA of the CDR3 is TGCAGCGGAAAGACAGGGGGCAACACTGAAGCTTTCTTT. Residues: CSGKTGGNTEAFF.

The chain couples TRBV20-1 to TRBJ2-1, with 12 bases lining up with TRBD2. J lost 7 bases, V lost 1 base, and 2 bases had no gene match. Germline loops: CDR1 DFQATT, CDR2 SNEGSKA (reference sequence). The CDR3 is made up of 14 amino acids. This CDR3 reads CSARGLAGENEQFF. The DNA of the CDR3 is TGCAGTGCTAGAGGACTAGCGGGAGAAAATGAGCAGTTCTTC.

The rearrangement joins TRBV9 to TRBJ1-2, with D tentatively TRBD1 (6 bases). The CDR3 length is 14 residues. Germline V gives CDR1 SGDLS, CDR2 YYNGEE. Trimming took 3 bases from V and 2 from J, leaving 11 bases between them. The CDR3 nucleotides read TGTGCCAGCAGCGAGGACAGTGCGAACTATGGCTACACCTTC. Translated: CASSEDSANYGYTF.

The chain is built from TRBV19 and TRBJ2-6; TRBD1 matches 10 bases. Germline V gene data show CDR1 as LNHDA and CDR2 as SQIVND (reference sequence). The CDR3 spans 15 residues. V was clipped by 5 bases and J by 2 bases; unmatched bases: 0. The CDR3 DNA reads TGTGCCAGTAGTGGACAGGGGGCTGGGGCCAACGTCCTGACTTTC. Its protein product is CASSGQGAGANVLTF. The variable domain in full, completed from reference TRBV19 and TRBJ2-6, reads DGGITQSPKYLFRKEGQNVTLSCEQNLNHDAMYWYRQDPGQGLRLIYYSQIVNDFQKGDIAEGYSVSREKKESFPLTVTSAQKNPTAFYLCASSGQGAGANVLTFGAGSRLTVL.

The V gene is TRBV27, the J gene TRBJ2-5; D may be TRBD1 (6 bases). The CDR3 spans 16 residues. Trimming left V 5 bases short and J 2 bases short, with 18 bases between. The germline gives CDR1 MNHEY, CDR2 SMNVEV (reference sequence). In DNA, the CDR3 is TGTGCCAGCAGTCCCGGGACAACCCTAGATCAAGAGACCCAGTACTTC. Protein sequence: CASSPGTTLDQETQYF.